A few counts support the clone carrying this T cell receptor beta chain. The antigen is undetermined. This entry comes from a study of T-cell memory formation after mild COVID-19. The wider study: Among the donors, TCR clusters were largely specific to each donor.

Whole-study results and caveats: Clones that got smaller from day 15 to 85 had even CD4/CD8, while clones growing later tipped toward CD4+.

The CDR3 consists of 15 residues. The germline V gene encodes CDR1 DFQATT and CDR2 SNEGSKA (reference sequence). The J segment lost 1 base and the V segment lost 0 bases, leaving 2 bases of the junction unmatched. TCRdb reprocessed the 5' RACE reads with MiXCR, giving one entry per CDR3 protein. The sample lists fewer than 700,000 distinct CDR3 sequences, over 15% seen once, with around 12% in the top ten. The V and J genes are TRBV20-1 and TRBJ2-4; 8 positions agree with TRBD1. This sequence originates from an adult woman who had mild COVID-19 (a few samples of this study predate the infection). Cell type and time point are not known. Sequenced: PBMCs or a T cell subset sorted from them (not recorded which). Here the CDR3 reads CSAREQGAAKNIQYF. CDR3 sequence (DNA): TGCAGTGCTAGAGAGCAGGGGGCGGCCAAAAACATTCAGTACTTC.